The source of this T cell receptor (beta chain) is a study of T cell repertoires in cytomegalovirus infection. Background on the study: Matching HLA type, along with CMV infection, was indicated by public TCR beta signatures.

This CDR3 comprises 16 residues. V lost 5 bases and J lost 0, with 15 bases in between. Germline V gives CDR1 SGHTA, CDR2 FQGNSA. This clonotype was picked up many times. TCRdb fed the reads into MiXCR, producing one record per CDR3 protein. Altogether 60,000 to 75,000 distinct CDR3 sequences are present, 4% being singletons, with the ten largest covering around 22%. Sequencing was carried out using PBMCs. The sequence came from a human donor in good health (CMV status not recorded). Some clones in this sample may be carry-over from other donors' samples. This rearrangement joins TRBV7-2 to TRBJ2-3, with D possibly matching TRBD2 (5 bases). This CDR3 reads CASSPRVLSSTDTQYF. The CDR3 nucleotides are TGTGCCAGCAGCCCGAGGGTGTTATCTAGCACAGATACGCAGTATTTT.